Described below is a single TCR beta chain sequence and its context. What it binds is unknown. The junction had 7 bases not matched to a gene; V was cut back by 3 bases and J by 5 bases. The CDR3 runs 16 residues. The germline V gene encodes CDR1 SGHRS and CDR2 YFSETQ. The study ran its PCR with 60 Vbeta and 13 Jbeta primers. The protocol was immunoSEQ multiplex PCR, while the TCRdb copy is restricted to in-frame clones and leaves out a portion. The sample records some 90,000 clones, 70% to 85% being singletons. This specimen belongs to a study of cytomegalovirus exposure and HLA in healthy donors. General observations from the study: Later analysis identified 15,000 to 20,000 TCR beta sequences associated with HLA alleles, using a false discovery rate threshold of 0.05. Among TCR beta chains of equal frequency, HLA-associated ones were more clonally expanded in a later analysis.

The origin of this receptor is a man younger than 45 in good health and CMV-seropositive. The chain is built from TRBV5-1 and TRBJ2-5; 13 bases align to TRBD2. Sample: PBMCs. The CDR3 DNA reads TGCGCCAGCAGCTCGGGACTAGCGGGACCAGGGGAGACCCAGTACTTC. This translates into CASSSGLAGPGETQYF.